One and the same sample provided the 19 T cell receptor beta chains below, sequenced in a study of T-cell reconstitution after alpha-beta-depleted transplantation in children. It was with unique molecular identifiers that the TCRbeta library was prepared. TCRdb passed the PCR reads through MiXCR, listing each CDR3 protein once. The sample has approximately 980,000 distinct CDR3 sequences, around 30% seen once. The sequenced sample was PBMCs, mostly from graft donor cells, obtained 360 days after TCRalphabeta/CD19-depleted stem cell transplant. Every receptor here comes from a boy younger than two who had a stem cell transplant for SCID, so the T cells may come from the graft donor.

This clonotype was recorded a few times. The genes are TRBV29-1 and TRBJ2-7; the D gene is possibly TRBD1 (5 bases). Germline CDR1 SQVTM, CDR2 ANQGSEA. This CDR3 spans 11 amino acids. V was shortened by 5 bases and J by 3 bases, with 8 bases between the two germline ends. The CDR3 nucleotides are TGCAGCGTTAGGGGTCTCTACGAGCAGTACTTC. Translation gives CSVRGLYEQYF.

This chain joins TRBV12-3 or TRBV12-4 and TRBJ1-4; 7 nucleotides line up with TRBD1. CDR3 size: 15 residues. J lost 8 bases, V lost 4 bases, and 10 bases had no gene match. CDR3 coding DNA: TGTGCCAGCAGTTCCCCGGCAGGGGGGGGAGAAAAACTGTTTTTT. The encoded protein is CASSSPAGGGEKLFF.

The chain is built from TRBV12-3 or TRBV12-4 and TRBJ2-4; D remains unclear. Between the trimmed V and J ends, which lost 7 bases and 0 bases, there was a span of 10 bases. The CDR3 is 14 residues long. The CDR3, as DNA: TGTGCCAGCACCGCCGGGCAAGCCAAAAACATTCAGTACTTC. Amino acid sequence: CASTAGQAKNIQYF.

The chain recombines TRBV7-3 with TRBJ1-1; tentatively, D is TRBD1 (5 bases). From germline, CDR1 is SGHTA and CDR2 FQGTGA. The ends were cut back, 5 bases at V and 4 bases at J, with 11 bases in the middle. This CDR3 has 13 residues. The CDR3 DNA is TGTGCCAGCAGCCGCAGTAGGGGCACTGAAGCTTTCTTT. It codes for CASSRSRGTEAFF.

V and J are TRBV7-9 and TRBJ2-1, with 7 bases that match TRBD2. CDR1 is SEHNR, CDR2 FQNEAQ, per germline (reference sequence). Unmatched junction bases numbered 12, after V lost 5 bases and J lost 5 bases. This CDR3 spans 16 amino acids. CDR3 coding DNA: TGTGCCAGCAGCGCCAAAGCGGGGTCGGCTAACAATGAGCAGTTCTTC. Its protein is CASSAKAGSANNEQFF. Full variable domain (outside the CDR3, taken from reference TRBV7-9 and TRBJ2-1): DTGVSQNPRHKITKRGQNVTFRCDPISEHNRLYWYRQTLGQGPEFLTYFQNEAQLEKSRLLSDRFSAERPKGSFSTLEIQRTEQGDSAMYLCASSAKAGSANNEQFFGPGTRLTVL.

The chain links TRBV5-1 to TRBJ2-7; 7 bases fit TRBD2. This CDR3 region has 16 residues. V gave up 4 bases and J gave up 1 base; unmatched junction bases: 11. Germline CDR1 and CDR2: SGHRS and YFSETQ. DNA of the CDR3: TGCGCCAGCAGCCCCCGCCCCCAGCGGGGATCCTACGAGCAGTACTTC. Translating it yields CASSPRPQRGSYEQYF.

The V gene is TRBV11-2, the J gene TRBJ2-3; 14 nucleotides line up with TRBD2. This CDR3 comprises 16 residues. From germline, CDR1 is SGHAT and CDR2 FQNNGV. The V and J ends lost 5 bases and 4 bases, in that order; junction bases with no gene match: 5. This CDR3 is CASSIRLAGGADTQYF. The CDR3, as DNA: TGTGCCAGCAGCATCCGACTAGCGGGGGGGGCAGATACGCAGTATTTT.

This clonotype was picked up a small number of times. The gene calls are TRBV20-1 and TRBJ2-4; D gene ambiguous. Germline loops: CDR1 DFQATT, CDR2 SNEGSKA (reference sequence). Trimming left V 4 bases short and J 6 bases short, with 10 bases between. The CDR3 covers 12 residues. The CDR3 sequence is CSAKNPINIQYF. The CDR3 DNA reads as TGCAGTGCTAAGAACCCAATAAACATTCAGTACTTC.

The J gene is TRBJ2-2, the V gene TRBV7-3; the D gene could be TRBD1 or TRBD2 (5 bases each). V was clipped by 1 base and J by 6 bases, with 9 bases between them. Germline V gene data show CDR1 as SGHTA and CDR2 as FQGTGA. The CDR3 sequence is 14 residues long. The CDR3 DNA sequence: TGTGCCAGCAGCTTAAGCCGGGACGCCGGGGAGCTGTTTTTT. This codes for CASSLSRDAGELFF.

This clonotype was seen a handful of times. The V call is TRBV20-1, the J call TRBJ2-1; D is ambiguous. Trimming took off 6 bases at V and 0 bases at J, with 12 bases between the two ends. From germline, CDR1 is DFQATT and CDR2 SNEGSKA (reference sequence). The CDR3 has 14 amino acids. The CDR3 nucleotides read TGCAGTGCAACTCCTACTCACTCCTACAATGAGCAGTTCTTC. Translated: CSATPTHSYNEQFF.

CDR3 sequence reads: CASSLAVAGGYNEQFF. CDR3 nucleotides: TGCGCCAGCAGCTTGGCCGTAGCGGGGGGCTACAATGAGCAGTTCTTC. The chain combines TRBV5-1 with TRBJ2-1; 10 nucleotides line up with TRBD2. Trimming removed 0 bases from V and 3 bases from J; junction bases left unmatched: 3. The CDR3 runs to 16 residues. Germline lookup yields CDR1 SGHRS and CDR2 YFSETQ.

The chain links TRBV12-3 or TRBV12-4 to TRBJ2-5, with D perhaps TRBD2 (6 bases). Trimming left V 4 bases short and J 9 bases short, with 9 bases between. This CDR3 is 11 amino acids long. The CDR3, as DNA: TGTGCCAGCAGTTGGGGACTGGCCCAGTACTTC. Translated, it gives CASSWGLAQYF.

The rearrangement uses TRBV20-1 and TRBJ2-3; weak D call: TRBD1 (6 bases). Germline CDR1 DFQATT, CDR2 SNEGSKA (reference sequence). V was shortened by 5 bases and J by 5 bases, with 17 bases between the two germline ends. The CDR3 length is 14 residues. CDR3 protein: CSAGGGRGRDTQYF. Here the CDR3 DNA reads TGCAGTGCTGGGGGTGGAAGGGGGAGAGATACGCAGTATTTT.

The chain links TRBV27 to TRBJ2-3; a weak D match, TRBD2 (5 bases). Trimming removed 3 bases from V and 2 bases from J, with 15 bases in between. Germline V CDR1 and CDR2: MNHEY, SMNVEV (reference sequence). This CDR3 region has 16 residues. CDR3 residues: CASSFLAGTYTDTQYF. The CDR3 DNA sequence: TGTGCCAGCAGTTTCCTAGCCGGCACGTACACAGATACGCAGTATTTT.

This clonotype was seen a few times. V usage is TRBV28 and J usage is TRBJ1-2; D unclear. V was cut by 10 bases and J by 0 bases, with 18 bases left in between. The germline V gene encodes CDR1 MDHEN and CDR2 SYDVKM. The CDR3 runs 15 residues. The CDR3 loop is CATYGPTTANYGYTF. CDR3 nucleotide sequence: TGTGCCACCTATGGTCCGACAACAGCTAACTATGGCTACACCTTC.

This clonotype was seen a few times. V gene TRBV7-9 combines with J gene TRBJ2-5; D is ambiguous. The V gene lost 0 bases and the J gene lost 4 bases, with 9 bases spanning the gap. The CDR3 loop spans 14 amino acids. Germline V gives CDR1 SEHNR, CDR2 FQNEAQ (reference sequence). Here the CDR3 reads CASSLAVVRETQYF. The CDR3 region has the DNA TGTGCCAGCAGCTTAGCGGTGGTGCGAGAGACCCAGTACTTC.

The CDR3 DNA sequence: TGCGCCAGCAAGAGAGGACAGTACGACGGCCGGAGCTCCTACAATGAGCAGTTCTTC. It is translated as CASKRGQYDGRSSYNEQFF. The gene calls are TRBV5-1 and TRBJ2-1; D might be TRBD1 (6 bases). Germline V gene sequence: CDR1 SGHRS, CDR2 YFSETQ. The CDR3 is 19 amino acids. The V end was cut by 6 bases, the J end by 0 bases, with 25 bases between.

The rearrangement uses TRBV9 and TRBJ2-7; tentatively, D is TRBD2 (5 bases). The germline V gene has CDR1 SGDLS and CDR2 YYNGEE. This CDR3 region has 13 residues. V gave up 0 bases and J gave up 7 bases, with 11 bases separating them. DNA for the CDR3: TGTGCCAGCAGCGTAGTTCTAGCCGGTGAGCAGTACTTC. This translates into CASSVVLAGEQYF.

This clonotype was recorded a few times. The genes are TRBV19 and TRBJ2-1; TRBD1 matches 9 bases. Germline CDR1 reads LNHDA; CDR2 reads SQIVND (reference sequence). The CDR3 loop spans 15 amino acids. V shed 7 bases, J shed 4 bases, and the junction held 8 bases outside the gene matches. The CDR3 coding sequence is TGTGCCAGTACCCCCACAGGGGGCTTGTACAATGAGCAGTTCTTC. Protein: CASTPTGGLYNEQFF.